The 4 T cell receptor beta chains presented below share a single source sample, sequenced in a study. From the 5' RACE reads, TCRdb called clonotypes with MiXCR, one entry per CDR3 protein. This repertoire shows 25,000 to 40,000 distinct CDR3 sequences, roughly 26% found once; its top ten account for around 3.9%. Sequenced material: naive CD4+ T cells sorted from a lymph node. Stated subset: naive CD4+ T cells, CD4+CD45RA+CD25-. Source of these receptors: a female donor with breast cancer.

This clonotype was observed many times. The V and J genes are TRBV27 and TRBJ1-5; D might be TRBD1 (6 bases). Trimming took off 3 bases at V and 7 bases at J, with 13 bases between the two ends. This CDR3 is built from 14 residues. The germline gives CDR1 MNHEY, CDR2 SMNVEV (reference sequence). The CDR3 is CASSLGRGEQPQHF. The CDR3 DNA reads TGTGCCAGCAGTTTGGGGAGGGGGGAGCAGCCCCAGCATTTT.

By sample fraction, this clonotype is medium-sized (0.01 to 0.1%). V and J are TRBV6-5 and TRBJ1-2; tentative D call: TRBD1 (6 bases). V gave up 5 bases and J gave up 4 bases, with 23 bases separating them. Germline V lookup: CDR1 MNHEY, CDR2 SVGAGI. CDR3 length: 17 residues. The CDR3 sequence: CASSTRSRGGIGYGYTF. The CDR3 DNA reads TGTGCCAGCAGTACCCGAAGCCGAGGGGGAATCGGCTATGGCTACACCTTC.

This clonotype was counted a few times. In DNA, the CDR3 is TGTGCCAGCAGCCCACACTTTGACAGCCAGCGGGACATTCAGTACTTC. The encoded protein is CASSPHFDSQRDIQYF. V and J are TRBV27 and TRBJ2-4, with D perhaps TRBD2 (6 bases). Germline V lookup: CDR1 MNHEY, CDR2 SMNVEV (reference sequence). The CDR3 is 16 residues long. Trimming removed 6 bases from V and 8 bases from J, with 23 bases in between.

The gene calls are TRBV5-5 and TRBJ2-2; 9 bases match TRBD2. The CDR3 sequence is 16 residues long. Germline CDR1 SGHKS, CDR2 YYEKEE (reference sequence). V was pared by 0 bases and J by 5 bases, with 5 bases of the junction left unmatched. This CDR3 is CASSLGLAVGTGELFF. CDR3 bases: TGTGCCAGCAGCTTGGGACTAGCGGTAGGGACCGGGGAGCTGTTTTTT.